This T cell receptor beta chain was identified during a study of CD8 T cells in ankylosing spondylitis. Study outcomes and limitations: A motif of 7 to 9 highly homologous TCR beta variants was seen as apparently characteristic of ankylosing spondylitis blood. Disease-associated clonotypes exhibited CD8+ identity and were relatively infrequent in peripheral blood.

J gave up 7 bases and V 6 bases, and 12 bases lay outside the gene matches. Germline values: CDR1 SQVTM, CDR2 ANQGSEA. The CDR3 consists of 14 residues. From the 5' RACE reads, TCRdb called clonotypes with MiXCR, one entry per CDR3 protein. This repertoire shows roughly 440,000 distinct CDR3 sequences, 15% to 20% found once; its top ten account for just over 1%. In this sample, this clonotype turned up a few times. The antigen is undetermined. The specimen sequenced was blood, either unsorted or a sorted T cell fraction (not recorded which). The chain carries TRBV29-1 and TRBJ1-2; the match to TRBD1 covers 9 bases. This TCR was recovered from a male donor with ankylosing spondylitis. The CDR3 here is CSVEQGQGIAGYTF. As DNA, the CDR3 is TGCAGCGTGGAGCAAGGACAGGGGATCGCTGGCTACACCTTC.